This T cell receptor (beta chain) was retrieved from a study of blood T cell repertoires in COVID-19. Clones were sequenced by immunoSEQ multiplex PCR, and TCRdb holds only the in-frame ones, with some missing. The sample holds around 78,000 clones, more than 75% seen once. Germline CDR1 KGHDR, CDR2 SFDVKD. The CDR3 totals 12 residues. V was cut by 9 bases and J by 6 bases, with 13 bases left in between. This clonotype was sampled from a woman aged 55-69 years with acute or convalescent COVID-19. The rearrangement uses TRBV24-1 and TRBJ1-2; tentative D call: TRBD1 (6 bases). The sample comprised peripheral blood. The CDR3 bases are TGTGCCACCTTTGACAGGCAGGATGGCTACACCTTC. Translating it yields CATFDRQDGYTF.